This entry features one T cell receptor beta chain sequence. What it binds is unknown. The method was immunoSEQ multiplex PCR; TCRdb's version includes in-frame clones alone and lacks a portion of them. The sample has about 90,000 clones; about 90% are singletons. These data come from a study of T cell responses to AZD1222 COVID-19 vaccine. Broader study findings: Vaccine-associated CD4 TCRs ranged over spike, dominating at 160-218 and 743-854. Females outnumbered males among donors, who were mostly white British; clonal diversity was possibly underestimated.

The CDR3 length is 14 residues. V shed 6 bases, J shed 8 bases, and the junction held 6 bases outside the gene matches. The germline CDR1 and CDR2 sequences are MNHEY and SVGAGI. The source of this sequence is an adult in good health. The material sequenced was peripheral blood, taken on day 0 of MenACWY control vaccination. The gene calls are TRBV6-5 and TRBJ1-6; 8 bases are a match to TRBD1. CDR3 sequence: CASSRGQGYSPLHF. The CDR3 region has the DNA TGTGCCAGCAGCCGTGGACAGGGTTATTCACCCCTCCACTTT.